The rows below give T cell receptor beta chains drawn from one sample of a study of shared clonotypes between healthy human individuals. Some clones are missing from TCRdb's copy, which holds only in-frame ones; the method was immunoSEQ multiplex PCR. The table records some 1,600,000 clones, 98% of them present only once. The material sequenced was naive CD4+ T cells sorted from blood. The receptors originated from a man under 40 in good health. CDR3s include the opening cysteine and the closing phenylalanine or tryptophan. Each record gives: D gene, J gene, V gene, CDR3 DNA, CDR3 protein. D genes are given only for firm matches.

TRBD2 | TRBJ2-2 | TRBV27 | TGTGCCAGCAGTGAGCTCGGCGGGAGCCTACTCAGGAGCCTCACCGGGGAGCTGTTTTTT | CASSELGGSLLRSLTGELFF
TRBD2 | TRBJ2-2 | TRBV5-4 | TGTGCCAGCAGCACAGACACCGGGACTAGCACCCCGAACACCGGGGAGCTGTTTTTT | CASSTDTGTSTPNTGELFF
- | TRBJ2-7 | TRBV5-1 | TGCGCCAGCAGCTTGGCGGGGAGAGGGGAGCAGTACTTC | CASSLAGRGEQYF
- | TRBJ1-3 | TRBV5-8 | TGTGCCAGCAGCTTGGGAGATCGCTCTGGAAACACCATATATTTT | CASSLGDRSGNTIYF
- | TRBJ2-7 | TRBV5-1 | TGCGCCAGTTCCCAAGACAGCCACCTTGTCGAGCAGTACTTC | CASSQDSHLVEQYF
TRBD1 | TRBJ2-7 | TRBV28 | TGTGCCAGCAAATTGGGACAGGGCGAGCAGTACTTC | CASKLGQGEQYF
- | TRBJ2-5 | TRBV18 | TGTGCCAGCTCACCTGAACTGGAGACGGGGACCCAGTACTTC | CASSPELETGTQYF
- | TRBJ2-3 | TRBV18 | TGTGCCAGCTCACCAGGGGGTACGCAGTATTTT | CASSPGGTQYF
TRBD2 | TRBJ2-1 | TRBV2 | TGTGCCAGCACCGGGACTAGCGGGGATGAGCAGTTCTTC | CASTGTSGDEQFF
- | TRBJ2-5 | TRBV29-1 | TGCAGCGTTGAGCCGTTACTGGGGACCCAGTACTTC | CSVEPLLGTQYF
TRBD1 | TRBJ1-5 | TRBV28 | TGTGCCAGCAGTCCGAGGACAGGGCGATTACCCCAGCATTTT | CASSPRTGRLPQHF
- | TRBJ2-5 | TRBV5-4 | TGTGCCAGCAGTAGCCGGGACGCAAAGACCCAGTACTTC | CASSSRDAKTQYF
- | TRBJ2-2 | TRBV29-1 | TGCAGCGGGACACTAGCCTCGAACACCGGGGAGCTGTTTTTT | CSGTLASNTGELFF
TRBD2 | TRBJ2-1 | TRBV9 | TGTGCCAGCAGCGTAGCGGCTAGCGGGAGGGTGGGCTACAATGAGCAGTTCTTC | CASSVAASGRVGYNEQFF
- | TRBJ1-2 | TRBV30 | TGTGCCTGGAACCGGAGGGTTTTGGGGGGCTACACCTTC | CAWNRRVLGGYTF
TRBD1 | TRBJ1-1 | TRBV25-1 | TGTGCCAGCAGTGGGAGACAGGGGGCCCAAGCTGAAGCTTTCTTT | CASSGRQGAQAEAFF
- | TRBJ1-3 | TRBV4-3 | TGCGCCAGCAGCCAAACGGGCGGTGGGTCTGGAAACACCATATATTTT | CASSQTGGGSGNTIYF
- | TRBJ2-7 | TRBV5-1 | TGCGCCAGCAGCTTGCCCGGGAGTGGCTACGAGCAGTACTTC | CASSLPGSGYEQYF
TRBD1 | TRBJ1-1 | TRBV28 | TGTGCCAGCAGTAGATCCGGGACAGGGGGCCCTGAAGCTTTCTTT | CASSRSGTGGPEAFF
TRBD2 | TRBJ2-5 | TRBV5-5 | TGTGCCAGCAGCTTGGTGGGACTAGCGGAGACCCAGTACTTC | CASSLVGLAETQYF
- | TRBJ2-7 | TRBV15 | TGTGCCACCAGCAGACAGGCCTTCTCCTACGAGCAGTACTTC | CATSRQAFSYEQYF
- | TRBJ1-1 | TRBV25-1 | TGTGCCAGCAGAGACACCGGGAACACTGAAGCTTTCTTT | CASRDTGNTEAFF
- | TRBJ2-1 | TRBV9 | TGTGCCAGCAGCGTAGGTCAGCACTACAATGAGCAGTTCTTC | CASSVGQHYNEQFF